This entry lists 8 T cell receptor beta chains sequenced from one sample in a study of type 1 regulatory T cells. TCRdb re-analysed the reads in MiXCR, keeping a single row per CDR3 protein. The profile covers about 42,000 distinct CDR3 sequences, with over 9% appearing a single time and 8% to 10% taken by the ten largest. What these receptors recognize is not known. The sample taken for sequencing was cultured non-Tr1 T cells, either the whole culture or a sorted T cell fraction (not recorded which). The receptor set was obtained from a human donor in good health.

This clonotype came up a few times. The chain carries TRBV7-9 and TRBJ1-6; 7 bases map to TRBD1. Trimming removed 6 bases from V and 8 bases from J; junction bases left unmatched: 10. This CDR3 contains 15 residues. Germline loops: CDR1 SEHNR, CDR2 FQNEAQ (reference sequence). The chain's CDR3 is CASRQGGAGYSPLHF. The CDR3 DNA sequence: TGTGCCAGCAGACAAGGGGGCGCCGGGTATTCACCCCTCCACTTT.

This clonotype occurred many times. CDR3 sequence: CASSLEGADTGELFF. The CDR3 DNA sequence: TGTGCCAGCAGTTTAGAAGGGGCGGACACCGGGGAGCTGTTTTTT. This chain links TRBV12-3 or TRBV12-4 with TRBJ2-2; maybe TRBD1 (5 bases). This CDR3 comprises 15 residues. The V end lost 1 base, the J end lost 3 bases, and 9 bases lay between the germline ends.

As for this clonotype: The junction departs from germline at one end; a sequencing error may be responsible. The chain carries TRBV30 and TRBJ1-2; D is unresolved. CDR1 and CDR2 (germline): GTSNPN, SVGIG (reference sequence). The CDR3 covers 12 residues. The CDR3 nucleotides are TGTGCCTGGAGTGACGGGTCCTATGGCTACACCTTT. It specifies CAWSDGSYGYTF.

This clonotype was seen a handful of times. The V call is TRBV12-3 or TRBV12-4, the J call TRBJ1-2, with a weak D call TRBD1 (6 bases). CDR3 length: 13 amino acids. V lost 9 bases and J lost 8, with 19 bases in between. The CDR3 region has the DNA TGTGCCAGTAGTGTACTACATGGGGGCGGCTACACCTTC. Its protein product is CASSVLHGGGYTF.

This clonotype is medium-sized by share. The J gene is TRBJ1-1, the V gene TRBV29-1; D perhaps matches TRBD1 (6 bases). The CDR3 runs 14 residues. The V gene lost 7 bases and the J gene lost 1 base, with 16 bases spanning the gap. Germline loops: CDR1 SQVTM, CDR2 ANQGSEA. The CDR3 nucleotides read TGCAGCGGCCGGGACACCAATAGGAACACTGAAGCTTTCTTT. Translating it yields CSGRDTNRNTEAFF. The full variable domain, rest sourced from reference TRBV29-1 and TRBJ1-1, is SAVISQKPSRDICQRGTSLTIQCQVDSQVTMMFWYRQQPGQSLTLIATANQGSEATYESGFVIDKFPISRPNLTFSTLTVSNMSPEDSSIYLCSGRDTNRNTEAFFGQGTRLTVV.

This clonotype has a count of ten or more. The chain combines TRBV5-1 with TRBJ2-5; the D is unclear. This CDR3 comprises 15 residues. V lost 4 bases, J lost 2 bases, and 15 bases lay in between. Germline CDR1 and CDR2: SGHRS and YFSETQ. This CDR3 reads CASSLRQSAQETQYF. The CDR3 DNA sequence: TGCGCCAGCAGCCTACGACAATCGGCGCAAGAGACCCAGTACTTC.

This clonotype was counted at least ten times. The chain joins TRBV12-3 or TRBV12-4 to TRBJ2-1, with D maybe TRBD1 (6 bases). The CDR3 is 14 residues long. The germline V and J ends were trimmed by 6 bases and 6 bases, with 15 bases remaining between them. The CDR3 reads CASRVLTGTNEQFF. CDR3 nucleotides: TGTGCCAGCAGGGTCTTAACAGGGACCAATGAGCAGTTCTTC.

J is TRBJ1-1 and V is TRBV7-2, with D unclear. V was pared by 3 bases and J by 1 base, with 9 bases between. Per the germline V gene, CDR1 is SGHTA and CDR2 is FQGNSA. The CDR3 loop spans 14 amino acids. The CDR3 here is CASSFGNTNTEAFF. CDR3 DNA sequence: TGTGCCAGCAGCTTCGGGAATACGAACACTGAAGCTTTCTTT.